This T cell receptor beta chain was identified in a study of CD8+ T cells in alopecia areata. cDNA reverse transcribed from extracted RNA served as the sequencing template. Assay: immunoSEQ multiplex PCR; the TCRdb copy retains only in-frame clones and omits some. The data contain more than 95,000 clones, around 84% of them singletons. Treatment given: oral pan-JAK inhibitor, 5-10 mg twice daily. V was clipped by 6 bases and J by 6 bases, with 9 bases between them. The CDR3 totals 12 residues. CDR1 is SEHNR and CDR2 is FQNEAQ in the germline V gene (reference sequence). This clonotype was sampled from a human donor with alopecia areata. The sequences come from CD8+ T cells sorted from blood, collected between weeks 30 and 35, from a patient treated with tofacitinib. The chain carries TRBV7-9 and TRBJ2-1; D ambiguous. CDR3 region: CASRLDANEQFF. The CDR3 DNA reads TGTGCCAGCAGACTCGATGCCAATGAGCAGTTCTTC.